This TCR beta chain stems from a study of T cell responses to AZD1222 COVID-19 vaccine. General study results and limits: It was only a handful of AZD1222 recipients who were seropositive at baseline. The donor group comprised mostly white British people and more females; the analysis possibly underestimated clonal diversity.

As for this clone: Antigen specificity is unknown.

Germline CDR1 is LNHDA and CDR2 is SQIVND (reference sequence). There are 15 residues in the CDR3. Trimming removed 3 bases at V and 5 bases at J, with 14 bases between. Profiled with immunoSEQ multiplex PCR; TCRdb holds only in-frame clones, not every one. The sample shows around 69,000 clones, over 75% of them seen only once. The chain couples TRBV19 to TRBJ2-1; maybe TRBD2 (7 bases). The clonotype was recovered from an adult in good health. Sequenced here: peripheral blood, sampled on day 0 of AZD1222 vaccination. As DNA, the CDR3 is TGTGCCAGTAGTATTAGGAGGGGGGGCAACAATGAGCAGTTCTTC. Protein sequence: CASSIRRGGNNEQFF. Variable domain in full (rest from reference TRBV19 and TRBJ2-1): DGGITQSPKYLFRKEGQNVTLSCEQNLNHDAMYWYRQDPGQGLRLIYYSQIVNDFQKGDIAEGYSVSREKKESFPLTVTSAQKNPTAFYLCASSIRRGGNNEQFFGPGTRLTVL.